A single sample is the source of the 10 T cell receptor beta chains below, sequenced in a study of CD8+ T cells in alopecia areata. Isolated RNA was reverse transcribed into cDNA used as the sequencing template. Generated by immunoSEQ multiplex PCR, the TCRdb table keeps only in-frame clones and is missing some. There are about 100,000 clones in the sample; 55% to 70% occur only once, and roughly 25% lies in the top ten. Sequencing input: NKG2D-low CD8+ T cells sorted from blood. The receptors come from a human donor with alopecia areata.

The chain employs TRBV4-1 and TRBJ2-7, with D hard to call. Deletions cut 0 bases from V and 9 bases from J, with 12 bases between. In germline, CDR1 is MGHRA, CDR2 YSYEKL. The CDR3 sequence is 13 residues long. DNA for the CDR3: TGCGCCAGCAGCCAAGATCAGAAGACGGGGCAGTACTTC. It encodes CASSQDQKTGQYF.

The chain recombines TRBV19 with TRBJ1-1; 10 bases agree with TRBD1. The J segment lost 5 bases and the V segment lost 6 bases, leaving 3 bases of the junction unmatched. There are 13 residues in the CDR3. Per the germline V gene, CDR1 is LNHDA and CDR2 is SQIVND (reference sequence). The CDR3 region has the DNA TGTGCCAGTAGCGGGACAGGGGAGACTGAAGCTTTCTTT. It translates to CASSGTGETEAFF. The full variable domain, completed using reference TRBV19 and TRBJ1-1, is DGGITQSPKYLFRKEGQNVTLSCEQNLNHDAMYWYRQDPGQGLRLIYYSQIVNDFQKGDIAEGYSVSREKKESFPLTVTSAQKNPTAFYLCASSGTGETEAFFGQGTRLTVV.

V is TRBV9 and J is TRBJ2-1; tentative D call: TRBD2 (6 bases). CDR1 is SGDLS and CDR2 is YYNGEE in the germline V gene. V gave up 0 bases and J gave up 2 bases, with 9 bases separating them. This CDR3 has 15 amino acids. The CDR3 DNA reads TGTGCCAGCAGCGTAGCGGGAGACCCCTACAATGAGCAGTTCTTC. It codes for CASSVAGDPYNEQFF.

This clone turned up a few times. The gene calls are TRBV7-9 and TRBJ2-5; weak D call: TRBD1 (5 bases). The CDR3 is made up of 13 amino acids. CDR1 and CDR2 (germline): SEHNR, FQNEAQ (reference sequence). The V end was cut by 5 bases, the J end by 5 bases, with 12 bases between. DNA of the CDR3: TGTGCCAGCAGCCCCAGGGCTTATGAGACCCAGTACTTC. It is translated as CASSPRAYETQYF.

Details on this clone: No DNA is shown, since the ends of the CDR3 on it are uncertain; the CDR3 is the one TCRdb lists. CDR3 sequence reads: CSVGGGTPEFF. The chain is built from TRBV29-1 and TRBJ2-1. The germline gives CDR1 SQVTM, CDR2 ANQGSEA. A total of 11 residues make up the CDR3, ends included.

This clone has more than one count but fewer than ten. The chain has TRBV7-9 and TRBJ2-3; possible D gene TRBD2, 6 bases. The V gene's germline CDR1 is SEHNR and CDR2 FQNEAQ (reference sequence). V gave up 5 bases and J gave up 9 bases, with 18 bases separating them. The CDR3 runs to 14 residues. The CDR3 DNA sequence: TGTGCCAGCAGCCTACTCGGGGGAGAAAGGACGCAGTATTTT. Protein sequence: CASSLLGGERTQYF.

The chain carries TRBV13 and TRBJ1-1; D remains ambiguous. V dropped 4 bases and J dropped 0 bases, with 6 bases sitting between them. The germline CDR1 and CDR2 sequences are PRHDT and FYEKMQ (reference sequence). The CDR3 has 13 amino acids. The CDR3 protein is CASSSTLNTEAFF. The CDR3 DNA follows: TGTGCCAGCAGCTCTACACTGAACACTGAAGCTTTCTTT.

The rearrangement links TRBV9 to TRBJ1-1, with D perhaps TRBD1 (6 bases). CDR1 and CDR2 (germline): SGDLS, YYNGEE. Trimming removed 4 bases at V and 4 bases at J, with 11 bases between. The CDR3 sequence is 13 residues long. CDR3 sequence: CASSPGQLTEAFF. The CDR3 region has the DNA TGTGCCAGCAGCCCGGGACAACTCACTGAAGCTTTCTTT.

The chain joins TRBV5-8 to TRBJ2-1; D remains unclear. CDR1 and CDR2 (germline): SGHTS, YDEGEE. Trimming stripped 6 bases from V and 0 bases from J, with 13 bases between. This CDR3 is 15 amino acids long. CDR3 region: CASTQGRSSYNEQFF. CDR3 nucleotide sequence: TGTGCCAGCACCCAAGGACGTAGCTCCTACAATGAGCAGTTCTTC.

The V gene is TRBV4-1, the J gene TRBJ2-1; TRBD2 matches 7 bases. Germline V CDR1 and CDR2: MGHRA, YSYEKL. The CDR3 is 16 amino acids. Losses at the gene ends were 3 bases for V and 10 bases for J; bases not matched to a gene: 15. This CDR3 reads CASSHSGSLGVREQFF. CDR3 DNA: TGCGCCAGCAGCCATAGCGGGTCCCTTGGAGTTAGGGAGCAGTTCTTC.